One and the same sample provided the 21 T cell receptor beta chains below, sequenced in a study of blood T cells in healthy people across ages. A second 7 to 11 cycle PCR used barcoded and J-beta primers. A single record per CDR3 protein comes from TCRdb applying MiXCR to the 5' RACE reads. The profile covers 650,000 to 800,000 distinct CDR3 sequences, with roughly 44% appearing a single time and nearly 20% taken by the ten largest. Material: blood. The receptors stem from a man between 60 and 75 years old in good health.

The chain recombines TRBV29-1 with TRBJ2-1, with 8 bases that match TRBD1. Germline V gene data show CDR1 as SQVTM and CDR2 as ANQGSEA. Germline trimming cut 6 bases from V and 7 bases from J; bases unmatched to any gene: 11. The length of the CDR3 is 14 residues. CDR3 loop: CSVGRGTGSNEQFF. CDR3 nucleotide sequence: TGCAGCGTAGGCCGAGGGACAGGCTCTAATGAGCAGTTCTTC.

As concerns this clonotype: One end of the junction does not line up with germline, which may come from a read error. This chain links TRBV4-1 with TRBJ2-7; no definite D call. This CDR3 spans 13 amino acids. Germline V lookup: CDR1 MGHRA, CDR2 YSYEKL. Here the CDR3 reads CASSQDRVDERYF. CDR3 sequence (DNA): TGCGCCAGCAGCCAAGATCGGGTTGACGAGCGGTACTTC.

This clonotype was seen at least ten times. This chain links TRBV7-9 with TRBJ1-6, with D maybe TRBD1 (5 bases). The CDR3 has 14 residues. V was shortened by 5 bases and J by 10 bases, with 15 bases between the two germline ends. Germline-derived CDR1 and CDR2 are SEHNR and FQNEAQ (reference sequence). CDR3 sequence reads: CASSRTQGVSPLHF. The CDR3 coding sequence is TGTGCCAGCAGCCGAACCCAGGGAGTCTCACCCCTCCACTTT.

The V gene is TRBV5-1, the J gene TRBJ2-5; TRBD1 or TRBD2 may be the D gene (5 bases each). The DNA end lines up better with TRBJ2-7; the J call may be wrong. Germline CDR1 reads SGHRS; CDR2 reads YFSETQ. There are 15 residues in the CDR3. In DNA, the CDR3 is TGCGCCAGCAGCTTGTTGGGCAGGGAAGGACTCGAGCAGTACTTC. Amino acid sequence: CASSLLGREGLEQYF.

Only a few counts were recorded for this clonotype. The genes are TRBV7-3 and TRBJ2-1; a weak D match, TRBD1 (5 bases). The germline V gene encodes CDR1 SGHTA and CDR2 FQGTGA. The CDR3 spans 15 residues. The V gene lost 2 bases and the J gene lost 4 bases, with 12 bases spanning the gap. The CDR3, as DNA: TGTGCCAGCAGCTTAGGGGCCACAGTTTACAATGAGCAGTTCTTC. The encoded protein is CASSLGATVYNEQFF.

This clonotype has a handful of counts. V and J are TRBV27 and TRBJ2-5; perhaps D is TRBD1 or TRBD2 (6 bases each). Trimming left V 5 bases short and J 5 bases short, with 18 bases between. The CDR3 sequence is 15 residues long. Germline V gives CDR1 MNHEY, CDR2 SMNVEV (reference sequence). CDR3 residues: CASSDRRDLRETQYF. As DNA, the CDR3 is TGTGCCAGCAGTGACAGGCGGGACTTAAGGGAGACCCAGTACTTC.

This clonotype was recorded at least ten times. V usage is TRBV27 and J usage is TRBJ2-1, with 10 bases that match TRBD1. Germline V gene lookup returns CDR1 MNHEY and CDR2 SMNVEV (reference sequence). This CDR3 spans 16 amino acids. V lost 5 bases to trimming and J lost 2 bases; unmatched junction nucleotides: 6. As DNA, the CDR3 is TGTGCCAGCAGTCCTATCGGACAGGGGGCCTACAATGAGCAGTTCTTC. It encodes CASSPIGQGAYNEQFF.

On this clonotype itself: A much larger clone lies a single base off, so this may be a read error. The CDR3: CASSPEGYGYTF. The CDR3 DNA reads TGTGCCAGCAGCCCGGAGGGCTATGGCTACACCTTC. The chain is built from TRBV3-1 and TRBJ1-2; D is unresolved. The CDR3 runs 12 residues. Germline V gives CDR1 LGHDT, CDR2 YNNKEL (reference sequence). Trimming removed 4 bases at V and 4 bases at J, with 7 bases between.

The chain joins TRBV3-1 to TRBJ1-6; 11 nucleotides match TRBD1. The CDR3 extends over 16 amino acids. With V trimmed by 4 bases and J by 5 bases, 4 bases remained unmatched. CDR1 is LGHDT, CDR2 YNNKEL, per germline (reference sequence). In nucleotides, the CDR3 is TGTGCCAGCAGCCCCCTGGGACAGGGGGATAATTCACCCCTCCACTTT. It translates to CASSPLGQGDNSPLHF.

The chain is built from TRBV6-2 or TRBV6-3 and TRBJ2-7; 11 bases agree with TRBD1. The CDR3 runs to 15 residues. Looked up from germline, CDR1 is MNHEY and CDR2 is SVGEGT. J gave up 7 bases and V 8 bases, and 13 bases lay outside the gene matches. The CDR3 nucleotides are TGTGCCAGCCGACGGACAGGGGGCCGTTACGGGGAGCAGTACTTC. It encodes CASRRTGGRYGEQYF.

This clonotype was counted only a few times. The CDR3 loop reads CASSSKGGPQETQYF. In DNA form, the CDR3 reads TGTGCCAGCAGTTCAAAGGGGGGGCCCCAAGAGACCCAGTACTTC. The chain links TRBV12-3 or TRBV12-4 to TRBJ2-5; D may be TRBD2 (7 bases). This CDR3 comprises 15 residues. Trimming removed 4 bases from V and 1 base from J, with 13 bases in between.

The chain employs TRBV19 and TRBJ2-5; D uncertain. Trimming left V 9 bases short and J 13 bases short, with 9 bases between. This CDR3 has 8 amino acids. Germline-derived CDR1 and CDR2 are LNHDA and SQIVND (reference sequence). CDR3 sequence: CARPMWYF. CDR3 bases: TGTGCCAGACCTATGTGGTACTTC.

V and J are TRBV27 and TRBJ2-7; the match to TRBD2 covers 15 bases. The CDR3 spans 18 residues. The trim removed 10 bases at V and 0 bases at J, leaving 13 bases unmatched. Per germline, CDR1 MNHEY and CDR2 SMNVEV (reference sequence). CDR3 protein: CATSPGLAGGLNSYEQYF. CDR3 nucleotides: TGTGCCACCTCTCCGGGACTAGCGGGGGGACTAAACTCCTACGAGCAGTACTTC.

This clonotype was observed many times. A much larger clone lies one base from this, so it may be a read error. The chain couples TRBV7-9 to TRBJ2-7; the D call may be TRBD1 or TRBD2 (5 bases each). This CDR3 has 14 amino acids. The ends were cut back, 2 bases at V and 7 bases at J, with 15 bases in the middle. Germline V gene sequence: CDR1 SEHNR, CDR2 FQNEAQ (reference sequence). CDR3 amino acids: CASSLPGPGNEQYF. DNA for the CDR3: TGTGCCAGCAGCTTACCGGGACCGGGGAATGAGCAGTACTTC.

This clonotype was observed once. V and J are TRBV7-2 and TRBJ1-2; no clear D. Trimming left V 5 bases short and J 7 bases short, with 8 bases between. The CDR3 is made up of 11 amino acids. Germline assignment: CDR1 SGHTA and CDR2 FQGNSA. The CDR3 nucleotides are TGTGCCAGCAGCAATATAAGTGGCTACACCTTC. This encodes CASSNISGYTF.

This clonotype was detected ten times or more. The chain joins TRBV18 to TRBJ2-1; TRBD2 might be the D (6 bases). V was shortened by 8 bases and J by 0 bases, with 14 bases between the two germline ends. CDR3 size: 15 residues. The germline CDR1 and CDR2 sequences are KGHSH and LQKENI. The CDR3 DNA reads as TGTGCCAGCAGTCCGCGGGGAAGCTCCTACAATGAGCAGTTCTTC. This encodes CASSPRGSSYNEQFF. Drawing the rest from reference TRBV18 and TRBJ2-1, the complete variable domain is NAGVMQNPRHLVRRRGQEARLRCSPMKGHSHVYWYRQLPEEGLKFMVYLQKENIIDESGMPKERFSAEFPKEGPSILRIQQVVRGDSAAYFCASSPRGSSYNEQFFGPGTRLTVL.

The sample holds a few counts of this clonotype. The chain employs TRBV29-1 and TRBJ1-5, with D hard to call. Trimming removed 3 bases from V and 7 bases from J, with 7 bases in between. The CDR3 runs 11 residues. From germline, CDR1 is SQVTM and CDR2 ANQGSEA. CDR3 bases: TGCAGCGTTGATTCTAGGCAGCCCCAGCATTTT. It encodes CSVDSRQPQHF. The whole variable domain, filled in from reference TRBV29-1 and TRBJ1-5, reads SAVISQKPSRDICQRGTSLTIQCQVDSQVTMMFWYRQQPGQSLTLIATANQGSEATYESGFVIDKFPISRPNLTFSTLTVSNMSPEDSSIYLCSVDSRQPQHFGDGTRLSIL.

About this clonotype: The junction departs from the called germline gene at one end, perhaps through a read error. The chain joins TRBV20-1 to TRBJ2-7; 9 bases fit TRBD2. The CDR3 sequence is 15 residues long. The V gene's germline CDR1 is DFQATT and CDR2 SNEGSKA (reference sequence). The CDR3 reads CSARDLGTSSHEQYF. CDR3 coding DNA: TGCAGTGCTAGAGATCTGGGGACTAGCTCCCACGAGCAGTACTTC.

The sample holds one count of this clonotype. This chain uses TRBV5-1 with TRBJ1-6, with 8 nucleotides matching TRBD1. Per the germline V gene, CDR1 is SGHRS and CDR2 is YFSETQ. The CDR3 contains 14 residues. V was clipped by 4 bases and J by 9 bases; unmatched bases: 6. CDR3 amino acids: CASSHGQGASPLHF. The DNA for the CDR3 is TGCGCCAGCAGCCACGGACAGGGAGCTTCACCCCTCCACTTT.

The rearrangement uses TRBV6-2 or TRBV6-3 and TRBJ2-7; D call uncertain. CDR3 length: 14 amino acids. Trimming removed 4 bases from V and 2 bases from J, with 12 bases in between. Germline V CDR1 and CDR2: MNHEY, SVGEGT. The CDR3: CASSSQVPAYEQYF. In DNA, the CDR3 is TGTGCCAGCAGTTCCCAGGTCCCGGCCTACGAGCAGTACTTC.

Note on this clonotype: Sequence at one end of the junction differs from germline and may be a read error. The chain uses TRBV7-9 and TRBJ1-2; possibly TRBD1 for D (5 bases). Germline V gives CDR1 SEHNR, CDR2 FQNEAQ (reference sequence). The length of the CDR3 is 16 residues. The CDR3 coding sequence is TGTGCCAGCAGCTCCGTTCGGGGCACTCCCAACTATGACTACACCTTC. Protein sequence: CASSSVRGTPNYDYTF.